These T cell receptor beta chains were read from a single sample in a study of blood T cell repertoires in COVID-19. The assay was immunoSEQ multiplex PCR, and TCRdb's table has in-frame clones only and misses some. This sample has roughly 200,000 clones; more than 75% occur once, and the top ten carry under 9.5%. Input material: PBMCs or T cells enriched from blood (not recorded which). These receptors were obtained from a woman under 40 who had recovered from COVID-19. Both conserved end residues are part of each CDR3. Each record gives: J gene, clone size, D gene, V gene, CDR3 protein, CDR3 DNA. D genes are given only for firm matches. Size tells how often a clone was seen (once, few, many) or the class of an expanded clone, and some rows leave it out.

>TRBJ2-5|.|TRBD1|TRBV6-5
CASSPGQGIGETQYF
TGTGCCAGCAGTCCGGGACAGGGGATAGGAGAGACCCAGTACTTC
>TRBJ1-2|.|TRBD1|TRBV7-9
CAISDTNRGGDGYTF
TGTGCCATCTCAGATACTAACAGGGGAGGTGATGGCTACACCTTC
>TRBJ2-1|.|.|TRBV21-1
CASSKISPNSGRNGNEQFF
TGTGCCAGCAGCAAAATATCCCCTAACAGCGGGAGAAATGGGAATGAGCAGTTCTTC
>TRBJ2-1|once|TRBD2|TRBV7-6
CASSLAPASGRYNEQFF
TGTGCCAGCAGCTTAGCCCCTGCCAGCGGGAGATACAATGAGCAGTTCTTC
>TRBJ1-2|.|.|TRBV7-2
CASRITGTNYGYTF
TGTGCCAGCAGAATAACAGGGACCAACTATGGCTACACCTTC
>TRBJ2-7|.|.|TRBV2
CASSEPLYRRDRIYEQYF
TGTGCCAGCAGTGAACCCCTGTACCGGCGGGATCGGATTTACGAGCAGTACTTC
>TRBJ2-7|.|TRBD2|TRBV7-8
CASSLPSGRSYEQYF
TGTGCCAGCAGCTTACCTAGCGGGAGGTCCTACGAGCAGTACTTC
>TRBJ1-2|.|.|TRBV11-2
CASSLERGGNYGYTF
TGTGCCAGCAGCTTAGAGCGGGGGGGGAACTATGGCTACACCTTC
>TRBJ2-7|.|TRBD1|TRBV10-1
CASAKGQIFTYEQYF
TGCGCCAGCGCTAAGGGACAGATTTTTACCTACGAGCAGTACTTC
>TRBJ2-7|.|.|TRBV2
CASRGLYEQYF
TGTGCCAGCAGGGGGCTATACGAGCAGTACTTC
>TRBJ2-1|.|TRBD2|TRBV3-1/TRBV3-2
CASSPSSGSYGEQFF
TGTGCCAGCAGCCCCTCTAGCGGGAGTTACGGTGAGCAGTTCTTC
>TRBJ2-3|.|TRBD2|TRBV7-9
CASSSGLAGVTDTQYF
TGTGCCAGCAGCTCCGGACTAGCGGGAGTCACAGATACGCAGTATTTT
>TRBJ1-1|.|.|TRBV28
CASSLSTKHTEAFF
TGTGCCAGCAGTTTATCTACCAAGCACACTGAAGCTTTCTTT
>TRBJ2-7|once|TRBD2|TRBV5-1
CASSWTSGYPSYEQYF
TGCGCCAGCAGCTGGACTAGCGGGTACCCCTCCTACGAGCAGTACTTC
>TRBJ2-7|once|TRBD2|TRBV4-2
CASSQDRAGAREQYF
TGTGCCAGCAGCCAGGATCGGGCGGGAGCGAGGGAGCAGTACTTC
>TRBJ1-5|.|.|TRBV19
CASSIDWLKGNQPQHF
TGTGCCAGTAGTATAGATTGGTTGAAGGGGAATCAGCCCCAGCATTTT
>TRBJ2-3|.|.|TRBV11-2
CASLTSRGTDTQYF
TGTGCCAGTTTAACTAGTCGGGGCACAGATACGCAGTATTTT
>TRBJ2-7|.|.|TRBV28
CASTPAESAYEQYF
TGTGCCAGCACCCCGGCGGAGTCCGCCTACGAGCAGTACTTC
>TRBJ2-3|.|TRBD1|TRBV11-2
CASSKPGQLTNTDTQYF
TGTGCCAGCAGCAAGCCGGGACAGCTAACTAACACAGATACGCAGTATTTT
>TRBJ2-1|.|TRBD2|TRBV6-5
CASKIGTSGNNEQFF
TGTGCCAGCAAGATAGGGACTAGCGGAAACAATGAGCAGTTCTTC
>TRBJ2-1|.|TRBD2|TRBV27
CASSLNSGLAGRSYNEQFF
TGTGCCAGCAGTTTGAATTCGGGACTAGCGGGAAGGTCCTACAATGAGCAGTTCTTC
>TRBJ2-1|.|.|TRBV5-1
CASSLVSSRSNEQFF
TGCGCCAGCAGCTTGGTTTCTAGCAGGTCCAATGAGCAGTTCTTC
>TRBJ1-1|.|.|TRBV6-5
CASSYSAGAMNTEAFF
TGTGCCAGCAGTTACTCGGCAGGGGCCATGAACACTGAAGCTTTCTTT
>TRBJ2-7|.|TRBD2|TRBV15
CATSREGTSGIYEQYF
TGTGCCACCAGCAGAGAAGGGACTAGCGGGATCTACGAGCAGTACTTC
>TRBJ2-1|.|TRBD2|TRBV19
CASLTGRNSEQFF
TGTGCCAGTTTGACCGGGAGGAACAGTGAGCAGTTCTTC
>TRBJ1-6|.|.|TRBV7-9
CASSSNRAGRSPLHF
TGTGCCAGCAGCTCTAACAGGGCTGGTCGTTCACCCCTCCACTTT